These 27 T cell receptor beta chains were sequenced from one sample in a study of cytomegalovirus exposure and HLA in healthy donors. Amplification used 60 Vbeta primers and 13 Jbeta primers. Libraries were prepared by immunoSEQ multiplex PCR; TCRdb keeps only in-frame clonotypes and omits some of them. In the table there are under 150,000 clones, 79% of which are singletons. Material: PBMCs. These receptors came from a man aged 18 to 29 in good health and CMV-seronegative.

Points on this clone: The junction differs from germline at one of its ends, possibly a read error. In the same sample, other DNA sequences code for this CDR3. The V gene is TRBV5-1, the J gene TRBJ2-7; TRBD2 agrees at 8 bases. This CDR3 contains 15 residues. Germline-derived CDR1 and CDR2 are SGHRS and YFSETQ. CDR3 loop: CASSLGVGRANEQYF. The CDR3 DNA reads as TGCGCCAGCAGTTTGGGCGTCGGGAGGGCGAACGAGCAGTACTTC.

This clone was seen just once. The V gene is TRBV28, the J gene TRBJ2-7; D is possibly TRBD1 (6 bases). The V end lost 1 base, the J end lost 2 bases, and 18 bases lay between the germline ends. The germline gives CDR1 MDHEN, CDR2 SYDVKM. The CDR3 is made up of 17 amino acids. The CDR3 spells CASSLYLQGSGPYEQYF. DNA of the CDR3: TGTGCCAGCAGTTTATATCTACAGGGCTCAGGTCCCTACGAGCAGTACTTC. Based on the CDR3 plus reference TRBV28 and TRBJ2-7, the full variable domain is DVKVTQSSRYLVKRTGEKVFLECVQDMDHENMFWYRQDPGLGLRLIYFSYDVKMKEKGDIPEGYSVSREKKERFSLILESASTNQTSMYLCASSLYLQGSGPYEQYFGPGTRLTVT.

This chain joins TRBV5-4 and TRBJ2-1; D possibly corresponds to TRBD1 (6 bases). V was cut by 0 bases and J by 6 bases, with 13 bases left in between. Germline V CDR1 and CDR2: SGHNT, YYREEE (reference sequence). The CDR3 totals 15 residues. The CDR3 nucleotides are TGTGCCAGCAGCTTGGGCCCGACAGGTACCAATGAGCAGTTCTTC. Translated, it gives CASSLGPTGTNEQFF.

This chain uses TRBV19 with TRBJ2-7; D unclear. Germline CDR1 reads LNHDA; CDR2 reads SQIVND (reference sequence). CDR3 length equals 13 residues. V was trimmed by 1 base and J by 6 bases, leaving 10 bases between them. The CDR3 nucleotides are TGTGCCAGTAGTATAGCCCAGGTCGGCGAGCAGTACTTC. Translation gives CASSIAQVGEQYF.

The chain links TRBV6-5 to TRBJ2-3; D ambiguous. V gave up 2 bases and J gave up 4 bases, with 10 bases separating them. The CDR3 consists of 14 residues. Germline V CDR1 and CDR2: MNHEY, SVGAGI. CDR3 bases: TGTGCCAGCAGTTACGGTGGCTTCGCAGATACGCAGTATTTT. Protein sequence: CASSYGGFADTQYF.

The CDR3 DNA sequence: TGTGCCAGCAGTGAGTTCGGTCCTACAGGAGATACGCAGTATTTT. Translating it yields CASSEFGPTGDTQYF. This rearrangement joins TRBV6-1 to TRBJ2-3; TRBD1 might be the D (5 bases). Trimming removed 3 bases from V and 5 bases from J, with 15 bases in between. There are 15 residues in the CDR3. Germline CDR1 MNHNS, CDR2 SASEGT.

In this sample, this clone turned up once. The J gene is TRBJ1-5, the V gene TRBV2; no definite D call. Germline CDR1 reads SNHLY; CDR2 reads FYNNEI. This CDR3 has 14 residues. The V end was cut by 2 bases, the J end by 1 base, with 6 bases between. The CDR3 loop is CASSEMSSNQPQHF. CDR3 sequence (DNA): TGTGCCAGCAGTGAAATGTCGAGCAATCAGCCCCAGCATTTT.

CDR3 in amino acids: CASSFLISIFCLIHNEQFF. CDR3 nucleotide sequence: TGTGCCAGCAGCTTCCTTATAAGTATTTTTTGTCTAATCCACAATGAGCAGTTCTTC. The chain is built from TRBV11-3 and TRBJ2-1; D is unresolved. CDR1 is SGHNT, CDR2 YENEEA, per germline. The V gene lost 3 bases and the J gene lost 5 bases, with 26 bases spanning the gap. The CDR3 covers 19 residues. Variable domain in full (rest from reference TRBV11-3 and TRBJ2-1): EAGVVQSPRYKIIEKKQPVAFWCNPISGHNTLYWYLQNLGQGPELLIRYENEEAVDDSQLPKDRFSAERLKGVDSTLKIQPAELGDSAVYLCASSFLISIFCLIHNEQFFGPGTRLTVL.

This clone was observed a few times. The rearrangement uses TRBV5-5 and TRBJ2-3; no clear D gene. The CDR3 covers 14 residues. Trimming shortened V by 0 bases and J by 2 bases, and 7 bases separated the two germline ends. CDR1 is SGHKS and CDR2 is YYEKEE in the germline V gene (reference sequence). CDR3 amino acids: CASSLVHNTDTQYF. The CDR3 DNA follows: TGTGCCAGCAGCTTGGTTCACAACACAGATACGCAGTATTTT.

This chain connects TRBV19 to TRBJ1-5; D gene unclear. CDR3 size: 22 residues. Trimming left V 8 bases short and J 4 bases short, with 39 bases between. The germline V gene encodes CDR1 LNHDA and CDR2 SQIVND (reference sequence). The CDR3 reads CASPPATLGWGAFHTLNQPQHF. The CDR3, as DNA: TGTGCCAGTCCTCCGGCGACGTTAGGCTGGGGAGCATTCCACACCCTAAATCAGCCCCAGCATTTT. The full variable domain, with the rest looked up from reference TRBV19 and TRBJ1-5, is DGGITQSPKYLFRKEGQNVTLSCEQNLNHDAMYWYRQDPGQGLRLIYYSQIVNDFQKGDIAEGYSVSREKKESFPLTVTSAQKNPTAFYLCASPPATLGWGAFHTLNQPQHFGDGTRLSIL.

A single count supports this clone. The rearrangement links TRBV25-1 to TRBJ2-1; maybe TRBD1 (6 bases). CDR3 size: 13 residues. Germline V gene lookup returns CDR1 MGHDK and CDR2 SYGVNS. Trimming pared 5 bases from V and 6 bases from J, leaving 11 bases between. The CDR3 coding sequence is TGTGCCAGCAGTACTGGGACAATCAATGAGCAGTTCTTC. Encoded protein: CASSTGTINEQFF.

This clone was picked up a small number of times. V is TRBV4-3 and J is TRBJ2-7; 7 nucleotides match TRBD1. The V segment lost 1 base and the J segment 3 bases; nucleotides outside the gene matches: 6. The CDR3 spans 15 residues. Germline V gives CDR1 LGHNA, CDR2 YSLEER. CDR3 residues: CASSQVQGVDYEQYF. The CDR3 DNA reads as TGCGCCAGCAGCCAAGTCCAGGGGGTGGACTACGAGCAGTACTTC.

The V and J genes are TRBV5-4 and TRBJ2-3; possibly TRBD2 for D (6 bases). The ends were cut back, 0 bases at V and 5 bases at J, with 19 bases in the middle. The germline CDR1 and CDR2 sequences are SGHNT and YYREEE (reference sequence). This CDR3 is 17 amino acids long. The CDR3 DNA follows: TGTGCCAGCAGCTTGGGGATCGGGAGTGGATCGGTAGATACGCAGTATTTT. Protein product: CASSLGIGSGSVDTQYF.

This rearrangement joins TRBV7-7 to TRBJ2-5, with D maybe TRBD2 (5 bases). The CDR3 runs to 14 residues. Per the germline V gene, CDR1 is SSHAT and CDR2 is FNYEAQ (reference sequence). V gave up 5 bases and J gave up 5 bases, with 15 bases separating them. This CDR3 reads CASSHREGGETQYF. CDR3 DNA: TGTGCCAGCAGCCACCGGGAAGGCGGGGAGACCCAGTACTTC.

J is TRBJ2-3 and V is TRBV4-3; 7 bases are a match to TRBD2. CDR3 length: 14 residues. The V segment lost 4 bases and the J segment 4 bases; nucleotides outside the gene matches: 5. The germline CDR1 and CDR2 sequences are LGHNA and YSLEER. The CDR3 region has the DNA TGCGCCAGCAGCCTAAACCGGGGGGCAGATACGCAGTATTTT. This translates into CASSLNRGADTQYF.

The V call is TRBV11-2, the J call TRBJ2-1; TRBD2 agrees at 9 bases. V was clipped by 4 bases and J by 1 base; unmatched bases: 14. The germline gives CDR1 SGHAT, CDR2 FQNNGV. The CDR3 is 19 residues long. CDR3 protein: CASSSYSGSTQGSYNEQFF. CDR3 nucleotides: TGTGCCAGCAGCTCCTATAGCGGGAGTACTCAAGGATCCTACAATGAGCAGTTCTTC.

Only a few counts were recorded for this clone. This chain connects TRBV5-1 to TRBJ2-1; TRBD2 matches 11 bases. V lost 4 bases to trimming and J lost 9 bases; unmatched junction nucleotides: 9. CDR3 size: 15 residues. Germline CDR1 reads SGHRS; CDR2 reads YFSETQ. The CDR3 loop is CASSGTSGSMREQFF. Written as DNA, the CDR3 is TGCGCCAGCAGCGGAACTAGCGGGAGCATGCGTGAGCAGTTCTTC.

The chain combines TRBV5-4 with TRBJ2-2; 8 nucleotides line up with TRBD1. Germline V gene lookup returns CDR1 SGHNT and CDR2 YYREEE (reference sequence). CDR3 size: 15 residues. V lost 0 bases to trimming and J lost 3 bases; unmatched junction nucleotides: 1. The CDR3: CASSLVQGDTGELFF. The CDR3 nucleotides are TGTGCCAGCAGCTTGGTACAGGGGGACACCGGGGAGCTGTTTTTT. Using reference TRBV5-4 and TRBJ2-2 for the parts outside the CDR3, the full variable domain is ETGVTQSPTHLIKTRGQQVTLRCSSQSGHNTVSWYQQALGQGPQFIFQYYREEENGRGNFPPRFSGLQFPNYSSELNVNALELDDSALYLCASSLVQGDTGELFFGEGSRLTVL.

This rearrangement joins TRBV10-2 to TRBJ2-7, with 8 bases matching TRBD1. V gave up 0 bases and J gave up 3 bases; unmatched junction bases: 10. CDR1 is WSHSY and CDR2 is SAAADI in the germline V gene. This CDR3 has 17 residues. The CDR3 protein is CASSESGRGRRDYEQYF. The CDR3 DNA reads as TGCGCCAGCAGTGAGTCGGGCAGGGGGCGTAGGGACTACGAGCAGTACTTC.

The genes are TRBV15 and TRBJ1-1; weak D call: TRBD1 (6 bases). Deletions cut 3 bases from V and 1 base from J, with 18 bases between. Germline V CDR1 and CDR2: LNHNV, YYDKDF (reference sequence). CDR3 length equals 17 residues. The CDR3: CATSSLDGGGKNTEAFF. CDR3 nucleotides: TGTGCCACCAGCAGCCTGGACGGGGGGGGCAAGAACACTGAAGCTTTCTTT.

The chain carries TRBV18 and TRBJ2-3; D perhaps matches TRBD1 (6 bases). From germline, CDR1 is KGHSH and CDR2 LQKENI. Trimming left V 3 bases short and J 2 bases short, with 9 bases between. CDR3 length: 14 amino acids. The CDR3 loop is CASSPSGDTDTQYF. CDR3 sequence (DNA): TGTGCCAGCTCACCGTCAGGGGACACAGATACGCAGTATTTT.

The J gene is TRBJ2-3, the V gene TRBV28, with no clear D. V lost 3 bases and J lost 0, with 10 bases in between. This CDR3 is 15 amino acids long. Per germline, CDR1 MDHEN and CDR2 SYDVKM. CDR3 amino acids: CASSFEADSTDTQYF. As DNA, the CDR3 is TGTGCCAGCAGTTTTGAGGCGGATAGCACAGATACGCAGTATTTT.

V usage is TRBV30 and J usage is TRBJ2-1; 8 positions agree with TRBD2. CDR1 and CDR2 from the germline V gene are GTSNPN and SVGIG (reference sequence). The CDR3 length is 13 residues. The junction had 8 bases not matched to a gene; V was cut back by 4 bases and J by 9 bases. CDR3 in DNA: TGTGCCTGGAATAGGCGGGAGGTCGGTGAGCAGTTCTTC. Protein product: CAWNRREVGEQFF.

This clone was recorded once. This sequence joins TRBV2 and TRBJ1-6, with D tentatively TRBD1 (5 bases). Trimming cost V 3 bases and J 0 bases, with 9 bases left between them. Germline-derived CDR1 and CDR2 are SNHLY and FYNNEI. The CDR3 contains 16 residues. CDR3 amino acids: CASSDRASSYNSPLHF. Written as DNA, the CDR3 is TGTGCCAGCAGTGACAGGGCGAGCTCCTATAATTCACCCCTCCACTTT.

This rearrangement joins TRBV10-3 to TRBJ1-1, with TRBD1 as a possible D gene (5 bases). The V gene's germline CDR1 is ENHRY and CDR2 SYGVKD. The CDR3 has 13 residues. Trimming took off 8 bases at V and 4 bases at J, with 14 bases between the two ends. CDR3 protein: CAIRADRITEAFF. Here the CDR3 DNA reads TGTGCCATCCGGGCCGACAGAATCACTGAAGCTTTCTTT.

The chain uses TRBV5-1 and TRBJ2-1, with D possibly being TRBD1 (6 bases). Per germline, CDR1 SGHRS and CDR2 YFSETQ. The CDR3 runs 14 residues. V shed 4 bases and J shed 7 bases, with 15 bases lying between them. The CDR3 sequence is CASSIPTGINEQFF. DNA for the CDR3: TGCGCCAGCAGCATACCGACAGGTATAAATGAGCAGTTCTTC.

The sample holds a few counts of this clone. The V gene is TRBV6-5, the J gene TRBJ1-1; D is unclear. The germline CDR1 and CDR2 sequences are MNHEY and SVGAGI. The CDR3 loop spans 13 amino acids. Trimming cost V 2 bases and J 3 bases, with 7 bases left between them. The CDR3 here is CASSYGEDTEAFF. The DNA for the CDR3 is TGTGCCAGCAGTTACGGTGAGGACACTGAAGCTTTCTTT.